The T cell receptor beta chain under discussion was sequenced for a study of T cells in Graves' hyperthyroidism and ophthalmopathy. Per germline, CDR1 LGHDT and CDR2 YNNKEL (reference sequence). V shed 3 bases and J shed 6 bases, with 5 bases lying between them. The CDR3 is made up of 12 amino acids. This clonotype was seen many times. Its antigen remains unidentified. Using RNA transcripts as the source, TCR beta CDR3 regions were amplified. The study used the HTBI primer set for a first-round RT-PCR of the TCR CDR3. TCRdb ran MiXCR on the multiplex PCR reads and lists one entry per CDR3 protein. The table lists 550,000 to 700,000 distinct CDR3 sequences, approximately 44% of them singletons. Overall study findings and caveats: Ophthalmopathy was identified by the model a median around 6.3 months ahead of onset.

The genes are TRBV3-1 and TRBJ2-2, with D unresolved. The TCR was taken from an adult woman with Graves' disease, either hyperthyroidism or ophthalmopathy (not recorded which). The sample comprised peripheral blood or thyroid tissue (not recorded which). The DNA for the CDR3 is TGTGCCAGCAGCCAGTCAGCCGGGGAGCTGTTTTTT. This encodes CASSQSAGELFF. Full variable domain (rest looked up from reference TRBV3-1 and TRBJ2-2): DTAVSQTPKYLVTQMGNDKSIKCEQNLGHDTMYWYKQDSKKFLKIMFSYNNKELIINETVPNRFSPKSPDKAHLNLHINSLELGDSAVYFCASSQSAGELFFGEGSRLTVL.